The 10 T cell receptor beta chains given below trace back to one sample, sequenced in a study of beta chain features in type 1 diabetes. Since all of the isolated RNA was reverse transcribed, expressed TCRB transcripts were what got sequenced. Here immunoSEQ multiplex PCR was the method, and the copy in TCRdb shows in-frame clones only, minus some. Among hundreds of thousands of clones listed, around 14% were seen once. Sequencing used naive CD4+ T cells from blood. Receptors originate from a man in his thirties or forties in good health.

This rearrangement joins TRBV6-6 to TRBJ2-4, with D possibly TRBD1 on 6 matching bases. Trimming pared 4 bases from V and 5 bases from J, leaving 12 bases between. Germline values: CDR1 MNHNY, CDR2 SVGAGI (reference sequence). The CDR3 is 14 amino acids. The chain's CDR3 is CASSSRQDQNIQYF. The CDR3 region has the DNA TGTGCCAGCAGTTCCCGACAGGACCAAAACATTCAGTACTTC.

This clone was seen only a few times. The chain couples TRBV12-5 to TRBJ1-5; TRBD1 might be the D (5 bases). Germline V CDR1 and CDR2: LGHNT, FRNRAP. This CDR3 is built from 12 residues. With 7 bases removed from V and 3 bases from J, the gap between germline ends came to 7 bases. The CDR3 region is CASAGPNQPQHF. The CDR3 DNA reads as TGTGCTAGTGCAGGGCCCAATCAGCCCCAGCATTTT.

The chain carries TRBV30 and TRBJ2-2; D unclear. V lost 0 bases, J lost 3 bases, and 8 bases lay in between. CDR3 length: 14 amino acids. In germline, CDR1 is GTSNPN, CDR2 SVGIG (reference sequence). The CDR3 loop is CAWSVLRYTGELFF. DNA of the CDR3: TGTGCCTGGAGTGTACTGCGATACACCGGGGAGCTGTTTTTT.

The chain links TRBV27 to TRBJ2-5; 8 positions agree with TRBD2. Per the germline V gene, CDR1 is MNHEY and CDR2 is SMNVEV (reference sequence). V was pared by 2 bases and J by 0 bases, with 5 bases of the junction left unmatched. The CDR3 runs to 16 residues. The CDR3 spells CASSLGTRGHQETQYF. The DNA for the CDR3 is TGTGCCAGCAGTTTAGGGACTAGGGGACACCAAGAGACCCAGTACTTC.

The sample holds a few counts of this clone. The chain couples TRBV5-1 to TRBJ2-1; a weak D match, TRBD2 (6 bases). This CDR3 is 15 amino acids long. Germline assignment: CDR1 SGHRS and CDR2 YFSETQ. With 0 bases removed from V and 0 bases from J, the gap between germline ends came to 7 bases. The CDR3 sequence is CASSLVADSYNEQFF. The DNA of the CDR3 is TGCGCCAGCAGCTTGGTAGCGGACTCCTACAATGAGCAGTTCTTC.

A few counts support this clone. The rearrangement links TRBV14 to TRBJ2-5; 7 bases match TRBD1. Unmatched junction bases numbered 8, after V lost 5 bases and J lost 2 bases. CDR1 is SGHDN, CDR2 FVKESK, per germline. CDR3 length equals 15 residues. The CDR3 reads CASSERAGGQETQYF. The CDR3 DNA sequence: TGTGCCAGCAGCGAACGGGCAGGGGGACAAGAGACCCAGTACTTC.

The genes are TRBV20-1 and TRBJ2-3; D is ambiguous. CDR3 length equals 11 residues. Germline values: CDR1 DFQATT, CDR2 SNEGSKA (reference sequence). Trimming removed 7 bases at V and 11 bases at J, with 16 bases between. CDR3 in DNA: TGCAGTGTTCAGACGTCTCCTCGGCAGTATTTT. Amino acid sequence: CSVQTSPRQYF.

This clone occurred a few times. V gene TRBV18 combines with J gene TRBJ2-1, with D unresolved. Germline V gene lookup returns CDR1 KGHSH and CDR2 LQKENI. CDR3 length equals 15 residues. Deletions cut 2 bases from V and 1 base from J, with 9 bases between. The CDR3 here is CASSPTKPSYNEQFF. The CDR3, as DNA: TGTGCCAGCTCACCAACCAAACCTTCCTACAATGAGCAGTTCTTC.

This chain joins TRBV29-1 and TRBJ2-7; D gene unclear. Germline V gene sequence: CDR1 SQVTM, CDR2 ANQGSEA. This CDR3 spans 12 amino acids. Trimming took 7 bases from V and 3 from J, leaving 13 bases between them. Here the CDR3 DNA reads TGCAGCGCTCGCAGGTCAGACTACGAGCAGTACTTC. It encodes CSARRSDYEQYF.

The chain couples TRBV7-2 to TRBJ2-5, with TRBD1 identical over 9 bases. This CDR3 has 14 residues. Germline V CDR1 and CDR2: SGHTA, FQGNSA. J lost 5 bases, V lost 4 bases, and 5 bases had no gene match. DNA of the CDR3: TGTGCCAGCAGCTCACAGGGGGCGATGGAGACCCAGTACTTC. Its translation is CASSSQGAMETQYF.